This T cell receptor beta chain was sequenced during a study of ipilimumab plus nivolumab after autologous stem cell transplantation. Sequenced by immunoSEQ multiplex PCR; TCRdb stores in-frame clones only, minus some. This sample carries over 35,000 clones, 90% to 95% of them seen once, and the ten largest clones take under 1%. V gave up 1 base and J gave up 6 bases, with 9 bases separating them. The CDR3 length is 13 residues. Per germline, CDR1 LNHDA and CDR2 SQIVND (reference sequence). Patients got ipilimumab 1 mg/kg beginning 14 to 28 days post-transplant. Dosing: nivolumab 3 mg/kg IV, weeks 1, 4, 7, 10, then every two weeks to week 26.

The chain combines TRBV19 with TRBJ1-2, with a possible D match to TRBD1 (5 bases). This TCR derives from a male donor with multiple myeloma. Here the sequenced sample was PBMCs, taken in a trial of ipilimumab plus nivolumab as post-transplant consolidation. The CDR3 DNA follows: TGTGCCAGTAGTATAGCAGGGACGGATGGCTACACCTTC. As protein: CASSIAGTDGYTF.